The clone carrying this T cell receptor (beta chain) was recorded many times. V was clipped by 5 bases and J by 5 bases, with 18 bases between them. CDR3 length: 15 residues. CDR1 is SGHAT and CDR2 is FQNNGV in the germline V gene. These data are taken from a study of T cells in Graves' hyperthyroidism and ophthalmopathy. The CDR3 regions of TCR beta were amplified from RNA transcripts. When the TCR CDR3 underwent first-round RT-PCR, the HTBI primer set was used. TCRdb re-called the multiplex PCR reads through MiXCR, storing one row per CDR3 protein. The data show roughly 500,000 distinct CDR3 sequences, 46% seen once.

The rearrangement links TRBV11-2 to TRBJ2-5; TRBD1 is a possible D gene (7 bases). The sequence was collected from an adult woman with Graves' disease, either hyperthyroidism or ophthalmopathy (not recorded which). The material sequenced was peripheral blood or thyroid tissue (not recorded which). CDR3: CASSQRQGGLETQYF. In DNA form, the CDR3 reads TGTGCCAGCAGCCAAAGACAGGGAGGTTTGGAGACCCAGTACTTC. The full variable domain, with the rest looked up from reference TRBV11-2 and TRBJ2-5, is EAGVAQSPRYKIIEKRQSVAFWCNPISGHATLYWYQQILGQGPKLLIQFQNNGVVDDSQLPKDRFSAERLKGVDSTLKIQPAKLEDSAVYLCASSQRQGGLETQYFGPGTRLLVL.